The sequence of this T cell receptor (beta chain) was determined in a study of T cells after yellow fever vaccination (dated by TCRdb to the late 2010s). A note on the overall study: Libraries from fractions with low cell numbers were prepared with the SMART-Seq v4 Ultra Low Input RNA kit. Two healthy male donors, one aged 18 to 29 and one aged 30 to 40 years, were included in the cohort. Blood samples were taken at several timepoints before and after primary and secondary immunization, and bulk PBMC replicates and cell subsets were isolated. To follow T-cell clones before and after primary and booster YFV17D yellow fever vaccination, bulk TCR alpha and beta repertoires were sequenced over time.

The germline V gene yields SGHRS for CDR1 and YFSETQ for CDR2. The CDR3 spans 14 residues, from the cysteine through the phenylalanine. The read is trimmed to its CDR3 DNA, 42 bases read in frame from base 1. The germline V end is reduced by 0 bases and the J end by 5 bases; junction bases left unmatched: 2. On the study overall, not on this receptor specifically: Computational filtering was needed because FACS-sorted repertoires could contain abundant contaminating clonotypes from the bulk population. A small share of clonotypes was detected in both CD4 and CD8 compartments, with the overlap likely arising from convergent recombination. After the booster, most of the clones that had expanded following primary vaccination were detected again (just under 97% of CD4 and 85% to 90% of CD8), which suggests that memory was broadly maintained. The study included only two donors, which limits how far the findings can be generalized. Compared with the primary T-cell response, the secondary T-cell response was weaker but faster, peaking on day 5 rather than day 15.

This clonotype was picked up many times. What antigen it recognizes has not been identified. No much larger clone is present one base from it, and per-base qualities are unavailable. The sample was run on an Illumina NovaSeq 6000. TCR cDNA was synthesized by 5'RACE template switching, which introduced a universal primer site and unique molecular identifiers. cDNA synthesis was primed from both the TCR alpha and TCR beta constant segments. Library amplification involved two PCR steps, and the second step added sample barcodes and sequencing adapters. Libraries were sequenced on Illumina HiSeq 2500 (2x100 bp) or NovaSeq (2x150 bp). Processing in the source paper ran as follows. MIGEC was used to demultiplex reads and collapse the reads into UMI consensus sequences, and MiXCR was used for V(D)J alignment. Using edgeR on replicate PBMC samples, clonotypes were called vaccine-responding if FDR was below 0.01 and the log2 fold change was above 5 up to day 15. Each bulk clonotype was labeled CD4 or CD8 based on which sequenced repertoire, CD4 or CD8, contained the clonotype at higher abundance. TCRdb redid the processing of the public reads, applying fastp at Q25 and MiXCR, and retained in-frame beta chains. CDR3 protein sequences are deduplicated, and each keeps its most common genes and DNA. The V and J calls follow TCRdb's processing rather than the paper's. The sample has 200,000 to 300,000 distinct CDR3 sequences on record, about 3.7% of them singletons. Under 20% of the sample goes to the ten largest clones.

The label giving this sample's treatment or condition can be read as: live attenuated yellow fever vaccine strain. At every blood-draw timepoint, two biological replicates of bulk PBMCs were collected. A standard Ficoll-Paque protocol was used to isolate PBMCs from peripheral blood. TriZol was used to extract RNA from bulk PBMCs, from CD4 and CD8 fractions, and from dextramer-positive and dextramer-negative fractions. This receptor was taken from a man in his late teens or twenties who received the YFV17D yellow fever vaccine. The sample in question was PBMCs, obtained 15 days after the yellow fever booster vaccination. The chain links TRBV5-1 with TRBJ2-1, and 7 junctional nucleotides match TRBD1. Here is the DNA: TGCGCCAGCAGCTTGGGACAGGGTAACAATGAGCAGTTCTTC. Translated, this is CASSLGQGNNEQFF.